Reported below is one TCR beta chain. Its specificity is not known. These data come from a study of T cell responses to AZD1222 COVID-19 vaccine. Study results and caveats: Clonal diversity may have been underestimated, and the donors were mostly white British, with more females than males. Researchers took repertoire samples only after the peak T cell response had come. Receipt of two AZD1222 doses was followed by a rise in Spike-specific TCR breadth and depth.

CDR1 SGHVS and CDR2 FNYEAQ come from the germline V gene. V gave up 0 bases and J gave up 6 bases, with 14 bases separating them. The CDR3 consists of 15 residues. Profiling relied on immunoSEQ multiplex PCR, and the TCRdb table lists in-frame clones only, not all of them. The repertoire has about 91,000 clones, about 94% of them found once; the top ten carry 2.5% to 3.5%. Sequences were derived from peripheral blood, sampled 28 days after the second AZD1222 dose. The receptor comes from an adult who received the AZD1222 COVID-19 vaccine. The chain has TRBV7-6 and TRBJ1-2; D unclear. The CDR3 reads CASSLAARGTDGYTF. The CDR3 DNA follows: TGTGCCAGCAGCTTAGCGGCCCGGGGTACGGATGGCTACACCTTC. Full variable domain (outside the CDR3, taken from reference TRBV7-6 and TRBJ1-2): GAGVSQSPRYKVTKRGQDVALRCDPISGHVSLYWYRQALGQGPEFLTYFNYEAQQDKSGLPNDRFSAERPEGSISTLTIQRTEQRDSAMYRCASSLAARGTDGYTFGSGTRLTVV.